Each of the 4 T cell receptor beta chains below was sequenced from the same sample in a study of blood T cell repertoires in COVID-19. Assay used: immunoSEQ multiplex PCR; TCRdb lists only in-frame clones, some missing. This sample has 120,000 to 150,000 clones; 75% to 85% occur once, and the top ten carry more than 7%. The material sequenced was peripheral blood. The origin of the receptors is a human donor with acute or convalescent COVID-19. The donor label of this sample is uncertain.

V usage is TRBV9 and J usage is TRBJ1-1; 8 bases match TRBD1. V was clipped by 0 bases and J by 1 base; unmatched bases: 5. This CDR3 has 16 amino acids. Germline V gives CDR1 SGDLS, CDR2 YYNGEE. Written as DNA, the CDR3 is TGTGCCAGCAGCGTAGGAGCAGGGGGCAGGAACACTGAAGCTTTCTTT. Translated, it gives CASSVGAGGRNTEAFF.

The chain combines TRBV20-1 with TRBJ1-1; D is unclear. Trimming removed 5 bases at V and 1 base at J, with 5 bases between. There are 11 residues in the CDR3. Germline V lookup: CDR1 DFQATT, CDR2 SNEGSKA (reference sequence). The CDR3 sequence is CSAEGNTEAFF. DNA of the CDR3: TGCAGTGCTGAGGGGAACACTGAAGCTTTCTTT.

The chain employs TRBV11-3 and TRBJ1-1; perhaps TRBD1 as D (5 bases). The germline V and J ends were trimmed by 5 bases and 2 bases, with 9 bases remaining between them. The germline V gene encodes CDR1 SGHNT and CDR2 YENEEA. The CDR3 is made up of 13 amino acids. CDR3 loop: CASSPDSNTEAFF. The CDR3 bases are TGTGCCAGCAGCCCTGACAGCAACACTGAAGCTTTCTTT.

CDR3 coding DNA: TGTGCCAGCAGTGAATTGAGGAGATCGCGGGACAGCCGAGATACGCAGTATTTT. Translated, it gives CASSELRRSRDSRDTQYF. The rearrangement uses TRBV6-1 and TRBJ2-3, with D possibly matching TRBD1 (7 bases). The CDR3 loop spans 18 amino acids. V was pared by 2 bases and J by 5 bases, with 23 bases between. From germline, CDR1 is MNHNS and CDR2 SASEGT.